This T cell receptor (beta chain) was identified in a study of blood T cell repertoires in COVID-19. Study in general: Samples representing acute and convalescent COVID-19 were sourced from the United States, Italy and Spain. The cDNA or gDNA used as material had been derived from T cells, B-cell-depleted T cells, or PBMCs.

Under the authors' procedure: Counts of nucleated cells, estimated from reference gene primer amplification, were obtained. This table comes from immunoSEQ multiplex PCR, and its TCRdb copy is limited to in-frame clones, with some not included. V, J and clone size are taken as reported in that table, and D and trimming were inferred from the DNA itself. This table holds 130,000 to 150,000 clones, around 80% found once. Only one count was recorded for this clone. V lost 5 bases and J 5 bases, leaving 19 bases between the germline ends. This CDR3 comprises 15 residues. CDR1 is GTSNPN, CDR2 SVGIG, per germline (reference sequence).

This TCR was recovered from a human donor in a cohort sampled during active COVID-19. V gene TRBV30 combines with J gene TRBJ2-1; D unresolved. The material sequenced was peripheral blood. CDR3 protein: CAWDVPKLSNNEQFF. CDR3 sequence (DNA): TGTGCCTGGGACGTTCCCAAACTATCAAACAATGAGCAGTTCTTC.